This T cell receptor (beta chain) was obtained from a study of persistence of HIV-infected CD4 T cells (dated by TCRdb to about 2020). Study-level background: Suppressive ART had been received by participants for a median of around eight years. Peripheral blood samples of up to 180 mL were obtained at multiple time points, with the exception of a couple of participants, for whom leukapheresis was performed at a single time point. Anti-CD3/anti-CD28 stimulation activated a higher proportion of cells, with a lower memory fraction, than antigen stimulation. The study isolated CMV- and HIV-1 Gag-responding CD4+ T cells from ART-treated individuals to examine antigen-driven clonal expansion of HIV-1-infected cells. TCRbeta sequencing assessed the clonality of all cells in each sorted population, while proviral sequencing assessed the clonality of infected cells. The TCR cluster analysis across participants included about 8 participants for CMV and about 7 participants for Gag. Study-level results and caveats: Within the same sorted populations, how oligoclonal the TCRs were correlated with how oligoclonal the proviruses were. Restriction of bulk TCR analyses to the rare CMV-responding cells that actually carried HIV-1 proviruses was not possible. Significantly lower TCRbeta richness was observed in CMV- and Gag-responding cells than in anti-CD3/anti-CD28-responding cells, and higher oligoclonality was observed in CMV-responding cells than in CD3/CD28-stimulated and Gag-responding cells. Only a small number of individuals took part in the study, and only a limited range of antigens was tested. Degenerate expanded CDR3beta sequences were enriched in antigen-responding cells, suggesting convergent selection of CD4+ responses to CMV and Gag.

As for this clone: The target of this receptor is not known. No quality values exist for individual bases; no much larger clone is one base distant.

In the paper's terms, the treatment or condition label means: suppressive antiretroviral therapy. As a nonspecific positive control representing the CD4+ T cell repertoire, cells were stimulated with anti-CD3/anti-CD28 magnetic beads. Sorting of responding CD4+ T cells was based on upregulation of both CD40 ligand and CD69. HIV-1-infected adults in whom suppressive ART had been started during chronic infection were enrolled as participants. Participants had undetectable plasma HIV-1 RNA below 50 copies/mL for at least 4 years. To be included, a participant needed positive CMV serology and a CD4+ T cell count above 400 cells/uL. Before stimulation, PBMCs were isolated using density centrifugation and then depleted of CD8+ T cells. Stimulation of CD8-depleted PBMCs was carried out for approximately 17 hours with anti-CD28/CD49d costimulation, CD40-blocking antibody and enfuvirtide, to prevent new infections. Cells were sorted on a Beckman Coulter MoFlo Legacy or XDP sorter, with propidium iodide excluding dead cells. Genomic DNA was extracted with the QIAamp DNA Mini Kit for samples above one million cells, otherwise with the Quick-DNA Microprep Kit.

TCRbeta repertoires were sequenced from genomic DNA with the immunoSEQ hsTCRB assay version 4 in survey mode. Genomic DNA was diluted to about 9.9 ng/uL, and up to 1 ug per sample was used for TCRbeta sequencing. Regarding the original processing steps: ImmunoSeq Analyzer 3.0 was used for analysis of TCRbeta data, and diversity was computed on productive nucleotide rearrangements. Using the Immunarch R package, the improved Chao index served to estimate lower-bound TCR diversity and the Gini coefficient served to estimate clonality. Nucleotide rearrangements that differed but encoded the same CDR3beta amino acid sequence were counted as separate clonotypes. Differential abundance analysis found TCRbeta sequences that were significantly enriched in antigen-responding cells compared with anti-CD3/anti-CD28-activated cells. Using predicted peptide-MHC specificity as the basis, GLIPH2 grouped TCRs into clusters, both for each participant individually and for the merged data sets that combined participants. TCRdb stores this immuneACCESS table with in-frame sequences only. Part of the clones is absent; in the studies checked, under half of the shortfall reflects unresolved V genes, and no reason is known for the rest. The DNA gave D and trimming, while V, J and clone size come from that table. This sample holds 35,000 to 55,000 clones; approximately 90% were observed only once. 0.45% to 0.5% of the sample lies in the top ten.

CDR1 and CDR2 are drawn from the germline V gene: MNHEY, SVGEGT. The V end loses 6 bases and the J end loses 9 bases, and a stretch of 7 bases separates them. Reading from cysteine to phenylalanine, the CDR3 counts 10 amino acids. CDR3 DNA is the only sequence kept; it has 30 bases, read in frame from the first base. The starting material was CD4+ T cells sorted from PBMCs after roughly 18-hour stimulation, obtained from a patient who received antiretroviral therapy. In light of the paper, this sample's cell subset or site label describes: CD40L+CD69+ CD4 T cells responding to anti-CD3/anti-CD28 beads, representing the overall repertoire. The rearrangement combines TRBV6-2 or TRBV6-3 with TRBJ2-3; the D gene cannot be resolved reliably. This clonotype was sampled from an adult woman with HIV who was CMV-seropositive. This receptor has the CDR3 CASSPHTQYF. The nucleotides read TGTGCCAGCAGCCCACACACGCAGTATTTT.